This TCR beta chain was recovered during a study of blood T cell repertoires in COVID-19. About the research overall: Specimens from acute and convalescent COVID-19 originated in the United States, Italy and Spain.

The repertoire was sequenced with immunoSEQ multiplex PCR; TCRdb's copy has only in-frame clones and lacks some. Counted here are some 240,000 clones, 80% to 90% occurring once; the ten biggest clones make up about 9.4%. The CDR3 spans 15 residues. The junction had 8 bases not matched to a gene; V was cut back by 6 bases and J by 4 bases. Per the germline V gene, CDR1 is MNHEY and CDR2 is SVGAGI. The chain links TRBV6-5 to TRBJ1-4, with 7 bases that match TRBD1. The clonotype originates from a woman in her 70s with COVID-19, enrolled during active disease. What was sequenced was peripheral blood. The CDR3 protein is CASSRKTGNNEKLFF. CDR3 nucleotides: TGTGCCAGCAGCAGAAAGACAGGGAATAATGAAAAACTGTTTTTT.